The source of this T cell receptor (beta chain) is a study of T cells in Graves' hyperthyroidism and ophthalmopathy. Study-wide findings and caveats: Expanded thyroid clonotypes (above 0.001) were mostly also found in blood.

Researchers amplified the TCR beta CDR3 regions from RNA transcripts. During a first-round RT-PCR of the TCR CDR3, the HTBI primer set was used. MiXCR, run by TCRdb on the multiplex PCR reads, gives a single entry per CDR3 protein. The sample consists of around 360,000 distinct CDR3 sequences, over 12% of them appearing once. Uncontrolled infection, other autoimmune disease, pregnancy or lactation barred patients from enrollment. Diagnostic assessment was based on clinical symptoms, serum thyroxine and TRAb, thyroid ultrasound and orbital computed tomography. This clonotype was seen many times. Its antigen is not known. Sequenced material: blood. This TCR derives from a woman aged 55 to 70 with Graves' ophthalmopathy.

The CDR3 DNA reads as TGTGCCAGCAGTCGGGACTATCCCTACGAGCAGTACTTC. Translation gives CASSRDYPYEQYF. This chain joins TRBV28 and TRBJ2-7; 7 bases fit TRBD2. Germline assignment: CDR1 MDHEN and CDR2 SYDVKM. With 5 bases clipped from V and 2 bases from J, the junction kept 3 bases outside the gene matches. The CDR3 loop spans 13 amino acids.